The present T cell receptor (beta chain) was sequenced within a study of beta chain features in type 1 diabetes. About the research overall: Patients did not differ from healthy donors in age, gender or cell yield. There were approximately 100 million sorted cells examined across all samples.

The sample holds a few counts of this clone. The antigen is undetermined. General study results and limits: When Type 1 diabetes patients were examined, their TCRB CDR3s proved moderately but significantly shorter in all four CD4+ subsets.

Reverse transcription of all isolated RNA meant that expressed TCRB transcripts were sequenced. Here immunoSEQ multiplex PCR was the method, and the copy in TCRdb shows in-frame clones only, minus some. The table lists hundreds of thousands of clones, more than 13% of them singletons. The sequence was collected from a man in his late teens or twenties with type 1 diabetes. Sequenced material: naive CD4+ T cells from blood.

The CDR3 spells CAITIFPTDTQYF. As DNA, the CDR3 is TGTGCCATCACGATCTTCCCCACAGATACGCAGTATTTT. The chain combines TRBV10-3 with TRBJ2-3; unclear D gene. The CDR3 loop spans 13 amino acids. Germline-derived CDR1 and CDR2 are ENHRY and SYGVKD. Trimming stripped 7 bases from V and 2 bases from J, with 10 bases between.